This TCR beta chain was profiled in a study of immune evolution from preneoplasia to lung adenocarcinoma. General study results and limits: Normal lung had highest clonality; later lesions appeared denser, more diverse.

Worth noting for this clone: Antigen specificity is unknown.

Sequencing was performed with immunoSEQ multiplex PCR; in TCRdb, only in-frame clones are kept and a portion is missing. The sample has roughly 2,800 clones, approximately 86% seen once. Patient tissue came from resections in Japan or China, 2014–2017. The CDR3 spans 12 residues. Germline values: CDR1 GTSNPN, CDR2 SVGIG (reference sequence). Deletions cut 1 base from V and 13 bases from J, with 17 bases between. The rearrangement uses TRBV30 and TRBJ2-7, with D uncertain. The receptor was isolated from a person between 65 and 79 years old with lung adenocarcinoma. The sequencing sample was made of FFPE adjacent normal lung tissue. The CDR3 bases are TGTGCCTGGAGTGATTTTGCCGTAGTGTTCTACTTC. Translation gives CAWSDFAVVFYF.